One sample yielded the 21 T cell receptor beta chains listed below, sequenced in a study of blood T cell repertoires in COVID-19. The protocol was immunoSEQ multiplex PCR, while the TCRdb copy is restricted to in-frame clones and leaves out a portion. The profile shows under 80,000 clones, around 86% of them singletons. The sample consisted of peripheral blood. The receptors here all came from a human donor in a cohort sampled during active COVID-19.

The table lists this clone with a count of one. The V gene is TRBV28, the J gene TRBJ1-2; D is unresolved. There are 12 residues in the CDR3. Germline V lookup: CDR1 MDHEN, CDR2 SYDVKM. With 7 bases removed from V and 0 bases from J, the gap between germline ends came to 6 bases. CDR3 sequence reads: CASTLANYGYTF. The CDR3 DNA is TGTGCCAGCACTCTAGCTAACTATGGCTACACCTTC.

The chain carries TRBV7-8 and TRBJ1-5; D is ambiguous. The CDR3 is made up of 15 amino acids. CDR1 and CDR2 (germline): SGHVS, FQNEAQ. Trimming left V 1 base short and J 7 bases short, with 14 bases between. CDR3 protein: CASSLGGGSKQPQHF. The CDR3 DNA reads TGTGCCAGCAGCTTAGGCGGAGGGTCGAAGCAGCCCCAGCATTTT.

This clone was seen a handful of times. The CDR3 here is CASSLTSGDYEQYF. In DNA form, the CDR3 reads TGTGCCAGCAGTTTGACTAGCGGGGACTACGAGCAGTACTTC. The V call is TRBV27, the J call TRBJ2-7, with TRBD2 matching 11 bases. Trimming at V came to 3 bases and at J to 3 bases, leaving 1 base not matched to a gene. The length of the CDR3 is 14 residues. In germline, CDR1 is MNHEY, CDR2 SMNVEV (reference sequence).

This clone came up once. The gene calls are TRBV5-1 and TRBJ2-1; no clear D gene. The CDR3 runs to 14 residues. Looked up from germline, CDR1 is SGHRS and CDR2 is YFSETQ. V was clipped by 1 base and J by 4 bases, with 9 bases between them. The CDR3 DNA reads TGCGCCAGCAGCTTGCTAGATATGTACAATGAGCAGTTCTTC. The encoded protein is CASSLLDMYNEQFF.

The genes are TRBV19 and TRBJ2-5; 9 bases fit TRBD1. CDR1 is LNHDA and CDR2 is SQIVND in the germline V gene (reference sequence). V lost 4 bases to trimming and J lost 5 bases; unmatched junction nucleotides: 5. The length of the CDR3 is 14 residues. The CDR3 DNA is TGTGCCAGTAGTAGGGGACAGGGTACGGAGACCCAGTACTTC. It translates to CASSRGQGTETQYF.

This chain links TRBV19 with TRBJ1-2; D might be TRBD1 (6 bases). Germline-derived CDR1 and CDR2 are LNHDA and SQIVND (reference sequence). This CDR3 is built from 14 residues. Trimming cost V 6 bases and J 6 bases, with 17 bases left between them. CDR3 nucleotides: TGTGCCAGTAGACCGTTAGGGGGATATGATGGCTACACCTTC. It is translated as CASRPLGGYDGYTF.

The count of this clone is one. This rearrangement joins TRBV6-4 to TRBJ1-5; 7 bases agree with TRBD1. CDR1 is MRHNA, CDR2 SNTAGT, per germline. The CDR3 spans 15 residues. With 2 bases clipped from V and 2 bases from J, the junction kept 3 bases outside the gene matches. The CDR3 loop reads CASSDGQAGNQPQHF. As DNA, the CDR3 is TGTGCCAGCAGTGACGGACAGGCGGGCAATCAGCCCCAGCATTTT.

The chain joins TRBV5-1 to TRBJ1-1; 7 positions match TRBD1. Germline CDR1 and CDR2: SGHRS and YFSETQ. This CDR3 comprises 15 residues. V was pared by 1 base and J by 1 base, with 4 bases of the junction left unmatched. The CDR3 region has the DNA TGCGCCAGCAGCTTGTCGTCAGGGGGGAACACTGAAGCTTTCTTT. Protein product: CASSLSSGGNTEAFF.

The gene calls are TRBV15 and TRBJ2-7, with D possibly TRBD2 on 6 matching bases. Trimming cost V 1 base and J 3 bases, with 13 bases left between them. The CDR3 covers 15 residues. Germline CDR1 and CDR2: LNHNV and YYDKDF (reference sequence). The CDR3 nucleotides read TGTGCCACCAGCAGAGTAGCCGGGACTGTCTACGAGCAGTACTTC. It translates to CATSRVAGTVYEQYF.

The V call is TRBV5-8, the J call TRBJ2-7; tentatively, D is TRBD2 (6 bases). Trimming took off 2 bases at V and 6 bases at J, with 15 bases between the two ends. Germline V gives CDR1 SGHTS, CDR2 YDEGEE. This CDR3 has 14 amino acids. The CDR3 DNA reads TGTGCCAGCAGCTTACGGTGGGAGCGGGCCGAGCAGTACTTC. Its protein is CASSLRWERAEQYF.

In this sample, this clone turned up once. The V and J genes are TRBV7-9 and TRBJ2-1; 8 bases are shared with TRBD2. This CDR3 has 14 amino acids. After removal of 5 bases from V and 7 bases from J, the junction contained 7 bases not matched to a gene. Germline values: CDR1 SEHNR, CDR2 FQNEAQ (reference sequence). The CDR3 region has the DNA TGTGCCAGCAGCCCCCGACTAGCGAAGAATGAGCAGTTCTTC. Translation gives CASSPRLAKNEQFF.

This chain connects TRBV6-1 to TRBJ1-2; 9 bases map to TRBD1. CDR1 MNHNS and CDR2 SASEGT come from the germline V gene. This CDR3 is 16 amino acids long. V dropped 2 bases and J dropped 6; count of bases not matched to a gene: 10. In nucleotides, the CDR3 is TGTGCCAGCAGTGAATGGGGGGACAGGGCGAGAGATGGCTACACCTTC. It codes for CASSEWGDRARDGYTF.

This rearrangement joins TRBV28 to TRBJ1-2; D perhaps matches TRBD1 (5 bases). The germline V gene encodes CDR1 MDHEN and CDR2 SYDVKM. The CDR3 spans 15 residues. The V and J ends lost 2 bases and 5 bases respectively, with 15 bases between them. CDR3 nucleotides: TGTGCCAGCAGTTTAGGGGCAGGAAGTCAGTATGGCTACACCTTC. Amino acids: CASSLGAGSQYGYTF.

The rearrangement uses TRBV2 and TRBJ2-6; D is uncertain. V was trimmed by 6 bases and J by 0 bases, leaving 15 bases between them. The CDR3 length is 17 residues. In germline, CDR1 is SNHLY, CDR2 FYNNEI. The CDR3 region has the DNA TGTGCCAGCAGCCAAAAGAGGTCTTTCTCTGGGGCCAACGTCCTGACTTTC. The encoded protein is CASSQKRSFSGANVLTF.

This chain joins TRBV27 and TRBJ2-7; D may be TRBD1 (5 bases). The CDR3 loop spans 14 amino acids. Germline V lookup: CDR1 MNHEY, CDR2 SMNVEV (reference sequence). Trimming pared 4 bases from V and 4 bases from J, leaving 14 bases between. DNA for the CDR3: TGTGCCAGCAGTTCATCGCAGGGTATTTACGAGCAGTACTTC. The encoded protein is CASSSSQGIYEQYF.

The chain carries TRBV29-1 and TRBJ2-7, with D possibly being TRBD2 (6 bases). Between the trimmed V and J ends, which lost 6 bases and 7 bases, there was a span of 19 bases. Germline V gene data show CDR1 as SQVTM and CDR2 as ANQGSEA. The CDR3 is 13 residues long. The CDR3 bases are TGCAGCGTCGTGCGGGACGCCCTTGGAGAGCAGTACTTC. The encoded protein is CSVVRDALGEQYF.

The V call is TRBV11-2, the J call TRBJ2-3, with 8 bases matching TRBD1. Germline CDR1 SGHAT, CDR2 FQNNGV. With V trimmed by 3 bases and J by 4 bases, 3 bases remained unmatched. The CDR3 runs to 14 residues. The CDR3 spells CASSLQGAADTQYF. Here the CDR3 DNA reads TGTGCCAGCAGCTTGCAGGGGGCCGCAGATACGCAGTATTTT.

This clone was picked up one time. J is TRBJ1-1 and V is TRBV29-1, with 10 bases lining up with TRBD1. After removal of 6 bases from V and 5 bases from J, the junction contained 9 bases not matched to a gene. The CDR3 has 14 residues. Germline V gene sequence: CDR1 SQVTM, CDR2 ANQGSEA. CDR3 sequence (DNA): TGCAGCGTCGTCGACAGGGGGCGCGGAACTGAAGCTTTCTTT. It specifies CSVVDRGRGTEAFF.

The rearrangement links TRBV7-9 to TRBJ2-7; TRBD1 might be the D (5 bases). The CDR3 is 14 residues long. Germline-derived CDR1 and CDR2 are SEHNR and FQNEAQ (reference sequence). Trimming removed 5 bases at V and 6 bases at J, with 17 bases between. The CDR3 is CASSPRRSGAEQYF. The CDR3 bases are TGTGCCAGCAGCCCTAGGCGGTCTGGGGCCGAGCAGTACTTC.

This clone was picked up one time. This chain uses TRBV19 with TRBJ2-3, with 8 bases that match TRBD2. The germline gives CDR1 LNHDA, CDR2 SQIVND (reference sequence). J lost 2 bases, V lost 5 bases, and 3 bases had no gene match. This CDR3 spans 14 amino acids. The CDR3, as DNA: TGTGCCAGTAGTTCACTAGCGGTCACAGATACGCAGTATTTT. Translating gives CASSSLAVTDTQYF.

The chain is built from TRBV2 and TRBJ1-6; possibly TRBD1 for D (6 bases). The germline CDR1 and CDR2 sequences are SNHLY and FYNNEI. The length of the CDR3 is 13 residues. With 7 bases removed from V and 7 bases from J, the gap between germline ends came to 11 bases. The CDR3 reads CASKPDSNSPLHF. For the CDR3, the DNA is TGTGCCAGCAAACCGGACAGCAATTCACCCCTCCACTTT.